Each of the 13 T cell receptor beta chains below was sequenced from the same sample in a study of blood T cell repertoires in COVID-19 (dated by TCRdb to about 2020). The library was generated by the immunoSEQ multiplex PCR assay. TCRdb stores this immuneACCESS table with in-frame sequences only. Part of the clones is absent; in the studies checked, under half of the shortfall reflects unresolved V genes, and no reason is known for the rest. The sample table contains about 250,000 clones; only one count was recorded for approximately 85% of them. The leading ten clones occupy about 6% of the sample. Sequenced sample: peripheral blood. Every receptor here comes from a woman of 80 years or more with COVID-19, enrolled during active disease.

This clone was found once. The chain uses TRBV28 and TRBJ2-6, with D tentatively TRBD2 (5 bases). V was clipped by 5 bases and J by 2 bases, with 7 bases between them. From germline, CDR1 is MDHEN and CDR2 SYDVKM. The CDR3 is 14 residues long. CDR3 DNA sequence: TGTGCCAGCAGTCCGAGGGCTGGGGCCAACGTCCTGACTTTC. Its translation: CASSPRAGANVLTF.

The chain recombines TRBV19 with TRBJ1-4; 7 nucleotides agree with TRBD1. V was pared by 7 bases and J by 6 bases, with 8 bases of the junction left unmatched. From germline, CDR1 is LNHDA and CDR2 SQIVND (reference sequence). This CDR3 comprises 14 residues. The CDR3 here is CASKGHGTDEKLFF. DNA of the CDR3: TGTGCCAGTAAGGGACATGGGACAGATGAAAAACTGTTTTTT.

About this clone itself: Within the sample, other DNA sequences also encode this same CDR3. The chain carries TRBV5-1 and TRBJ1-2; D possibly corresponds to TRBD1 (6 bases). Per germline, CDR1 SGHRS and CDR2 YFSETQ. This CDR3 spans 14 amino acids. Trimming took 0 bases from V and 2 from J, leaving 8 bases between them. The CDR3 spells CASSLGQANYGYTF. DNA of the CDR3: TGCGCCAGCAGCTTGGGACAGGCCAACTATGGCTACACCTTC.

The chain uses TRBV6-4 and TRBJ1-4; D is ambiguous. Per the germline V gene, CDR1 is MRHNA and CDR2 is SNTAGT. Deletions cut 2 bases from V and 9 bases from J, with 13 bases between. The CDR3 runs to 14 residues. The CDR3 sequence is CASSDGATPKKLFF. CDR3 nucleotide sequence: TGTGCCAGCAGTGACGGAGCCACCCCGAAAAAACTGTTTTTT.

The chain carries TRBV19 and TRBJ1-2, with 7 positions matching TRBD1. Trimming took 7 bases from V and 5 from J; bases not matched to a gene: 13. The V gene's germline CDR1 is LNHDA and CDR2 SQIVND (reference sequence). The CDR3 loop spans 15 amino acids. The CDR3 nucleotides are TGTGCCAGTACTCCTAAGCAGCAGGGGGTATATGGCTACACCTTC. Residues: CASTPKQQGVYGYTF.

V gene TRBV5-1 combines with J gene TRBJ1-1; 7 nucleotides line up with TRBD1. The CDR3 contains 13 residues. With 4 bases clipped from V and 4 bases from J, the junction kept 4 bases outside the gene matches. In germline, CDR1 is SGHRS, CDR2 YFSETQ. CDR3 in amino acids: CASSGTAGTEAFF. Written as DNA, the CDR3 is TGCGCCAGCAGCGGGACAGCCGGCACTGAAGCTTTCTTT. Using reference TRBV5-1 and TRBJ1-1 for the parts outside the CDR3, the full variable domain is KAGVTQTPRYLIKTRGQQVTLSCSPISGHRSVSWYQQTPGQGLQFLFEYFSETQRNKGNFPGRFSGRQFSNSRSEMNVSTLELGDSALYLCASSGTAGTEAFFGQGTRLTVV.

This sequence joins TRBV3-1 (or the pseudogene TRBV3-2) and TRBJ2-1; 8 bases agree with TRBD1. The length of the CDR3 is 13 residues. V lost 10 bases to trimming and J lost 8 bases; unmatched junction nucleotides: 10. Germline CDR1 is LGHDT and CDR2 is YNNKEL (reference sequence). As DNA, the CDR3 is TGTGCCACCCGGGACAGGACGACAGATGAGCAGTTCTTC. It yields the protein CATRDRTTDEQFF.

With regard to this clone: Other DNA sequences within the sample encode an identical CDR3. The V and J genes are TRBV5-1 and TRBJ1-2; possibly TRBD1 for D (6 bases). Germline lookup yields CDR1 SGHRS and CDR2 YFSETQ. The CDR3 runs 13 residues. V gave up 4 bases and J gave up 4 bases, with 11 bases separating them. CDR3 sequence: CASSQGQGYGYTF. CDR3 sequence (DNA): TGCGCCAGCAGCCAGGGGCAAGGCTATGGCTACACCTTC.

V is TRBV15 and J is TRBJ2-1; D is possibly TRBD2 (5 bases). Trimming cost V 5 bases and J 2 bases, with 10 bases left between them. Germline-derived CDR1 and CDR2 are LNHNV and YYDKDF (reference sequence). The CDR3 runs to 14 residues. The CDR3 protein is CATSRGTAYNEQFF. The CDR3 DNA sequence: TGTGCCACCAGCCGGGGTACGGCCTACAATGAGCAGTTCTTC.

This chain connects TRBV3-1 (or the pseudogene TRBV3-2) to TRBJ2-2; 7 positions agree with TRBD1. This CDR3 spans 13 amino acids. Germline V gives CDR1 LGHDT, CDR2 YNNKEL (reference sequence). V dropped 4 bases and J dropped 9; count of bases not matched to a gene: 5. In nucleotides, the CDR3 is TGTGCCAGCAGCCTAGAGACAGGGTGGGAGCTGTTTTTT. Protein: CASSLETGWELFF.

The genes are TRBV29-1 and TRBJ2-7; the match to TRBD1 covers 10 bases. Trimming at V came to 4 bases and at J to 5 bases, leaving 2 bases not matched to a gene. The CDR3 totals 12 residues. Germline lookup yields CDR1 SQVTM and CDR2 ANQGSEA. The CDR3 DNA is TGCAGCGTTGGACAGGGGGCTAACGAGCAGTACTTC. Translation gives CSVGQGANEQYF.

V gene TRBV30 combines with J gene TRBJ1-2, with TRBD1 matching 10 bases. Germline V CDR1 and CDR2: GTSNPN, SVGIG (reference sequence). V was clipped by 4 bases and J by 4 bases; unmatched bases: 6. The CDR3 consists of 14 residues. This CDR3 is CAWNSGQGSYGYTF. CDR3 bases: TGTGCCTGGAACTCGGGACAGGGGAGCTATGGCTACACCTTC.

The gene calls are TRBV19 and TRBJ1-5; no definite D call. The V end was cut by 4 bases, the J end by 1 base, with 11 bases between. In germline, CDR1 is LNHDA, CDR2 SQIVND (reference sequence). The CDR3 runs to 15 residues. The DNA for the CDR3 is TGTGCCAGTAGTAGCGAGCGGGTGAGCAATCAGCCCCAGCATTTT. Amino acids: CASSSERVSNQPQHF.